Presented here are 29 T cell receptor beta chains from one specimen sequenced in a study of blood T cell repertoires in COVID-19. Clones were sequenced by immunoSEQ multiplex PCR, and TCRdb holds only the in-frame ones, with some missing. The sample lists nearly 200,000 clones; around 84% were seen once. The specimen was peripheral blood. All receptors come from a human donor in a cohort sampled during active COVID-19.

The V and J genes are TRBV30 and TRBJ2-2; D is ambiguous. CDR3 length: 14 amino acids. CDR1 and CDR2 from the germline V gene are GTSNPN and SVGIG (reference sequence). Trimming shortened V by 5 bases and J by 6 bases, and 16 bases separated the two germline ends. The CDR3, as DNA: TGTGCCTGGGGTGGTGACTTAGAGGCCGGGGAGCTGTTTTTT. Protein: CAWGGDLEAGELFF.

The chain combines TRBV7-9 with TRBJ2-2; tentative D call: TRBD2 (7 bases). Trimming left V 7 bases short and J 4 bases short, with 16 bases between. The V gene's germline CDR1 is SEHNR and CDR2 FQNEAQ (reference sequence). The CDR3 totals 15 residues. CDR3 amino acids: CASIQGRESTGELFF. For the CDR3, the DNA is TGTGCCAGCATCCAGGGGAGGGAATCCACCGGGGAGCTGTTTTTT.

J is TRBJ1-5 and V is TRBV19; a possible D gene is TRBD1 (6 bases). CDR1 and CDR2 (germline): LNHDA, SQIVND (reference sequence). V lost 5 bases, J lost 7 bases, and 18 bases lay in between. The CDR3 contains 15 residues. The CDR3, as DNA: TGTGCCAGTAGTTTCATAGGGGGGGGCCCACAGCCCCAGCATTTT. This codes for CASSFIGGGPQPQHF.

The V gene is TRBV5-1, the J gene TRBJ2-2, with D unclear. In germline, CDR1 is SGHRS, CDR2 YFSETQ. The CDR3 consists of 13 residues. Trimming shortened V by 0 bases and J by 7 bases, and 7 bases separated the two germline ends. The CDR3: CASSLETGGELFF. CDR3 DNA: TGCGCCAGCAGCTTGGAGACGGGCGGGGAGCTGTTTTTT.

This clone was seen only once. The chain couples TRBV12-3 or TRBV12-4 to TRBJ2-2, with D perhaps matching TRBD2 (6 bases). Trimming took 8 bases from V and 9 from J, leaving 10 bases between them. The CDR3 covers 11 residues. CDR3 in amino acids: CASGGVRELFF. The CDR3 DNA is TGTGCCAGCGGAGGGGTCCGGGAGCTGTTTTTT.

The chain carries TRBV7-8 and TRBJ1-2, with a tentative D call TRBD1 (6 bases). V was shortened by 4 bases and J by 2 bases, with 20 bases between the two germline ends. In germline, CDR1 is SGHVS, CDR2 FQNEAQ. This CDR3 is built from 17 residues. CDR3 protein: CASSYRSAGATNYGYTF. DNA for the CDR3: TGTGCCAGCAGCTATAGAAGCGCAGGGGCTACAAACTATGGCTACACCTTC.

This clone was detected ten times or more. The V and J genes are TRBV19 and TRBJ1-1; D is perhaps TRBD1 (6 bases). This CDR3 is 17 amino acids long. Trimming removed 1 base from V and 1 base from J, with 16 bases in between. Germline assignment: CDR1 LNHDA and CDR2 SQIVND (reference sequence). This CDR3 reads CASSIGGILQGNTEAFF. CDR3 in DNA: TGTGCCAGTAGTATAGGAGGCATCCTACAGGGGAACACTGAAGCTTTCTTT.

The chain links TRBV24-1 to TRBJ1-5, with 7 positions matching TRBD1. From germline, CDR1 is KGHDR and CDR2 SFDVKD. Germline trimming cut 4 bases from V and 9 bases from J; bases unmatched to any gene: 11. CDR3 length: 15 amino acids. The CDR3 DNA is TGTGCCACCAGTGACGGCGGGACAGAACGTGGGCCCCAGCATTTT. Protein product: CATSDGGTERGPQHF.

This clone has a single count. The gene calls are TRBV7-2 and TRBJ2-7, with 7 positions matching TRBD2. V was clipped by 2 bases and J by 6 bases; unmatched bases: 7. The CDR3 is made up of 14 amino acids. Germline V CDR1 and CDR2: SGHTA, FQGNSA. Here the CDR3 reads CASSLQREAGEQYF. For the CDR3, the DNA is TGTGCCAGCAGCTTACAGCGGGAAGCGGGCGAGCAGTACTTC.

J is TRBJ1-2 and V is TRBV3-1 (or the pseudogene TRBV3-2); no firm D call. CDR1 is LGHDT and CDR2 is YNNKEL in the germline V gene (reference sequence). The CDR3 spans 16 residues. Trimming shortened V by 3 bases and J by 5 bases, and 19 bases separated the two germline ends. As DNA, the CDR3 is TGTGCCAGCAGCCAGGAGTATCTCCAACTGGAGTATGGCTACACCTTC. This sequence encodes CASSQEYLQLEYGYTF.

The CDR3 loop is CASSVLQGTSGSGNEQFF. The CDR3 coding sequence is TGTGCCAGCAGCGTACTCCAGGGCACTAGCGGGAGTGGAAATGAGCAGTTCTTC. This chain uses TRBV9 with TRBJ2-1, with TRBD2 identical over 11 bases. Germline V gene data show CDR1 as SGDLS and CDR2 as YYNGEE. After removal of 1 base from V and 7 bases from J, the junction contained 13 bases not matched to a gene. The CDR3 length is 18 residues.

This clone appeared a single time. V and J are TRBV5-5 and TRBJ2-7; 9 nucleotides line up with TRBD1. CDR1 and CDR2 (germline): SGHKS, YYEKEE (reference sequence). The CDR3 consists of 14 residues. Trimming removed 4 bases from V and 6 bases from J; junction bases left unmatched: 8. CDR3 sequence: CASSQTRQGGEQYV. CDR3 coding DNA: TGTGCCAGCAGCCAAACCCGACAGGGGGGCGAGCAGTACGTC.

The gene calls are TRBV5-1 and TRBJ2-3; tentatively, D is TRBD2 (7 bases). Germline-derived CDR1 and CDR2 are SGHRS and YFSETQ. This CDR3 spans 15 amino acids. V lost 5 bases and J lost 2, with 15 bases in between. The CDR3, as DNA: TGCGCCAGCAGAAGGGAGGGGGATAACACAGATACGCAGTATTTT. Translating it yields CASRREGDNTDTQYF.

The CDR3 protein is CASSLGGQGGNYGYTF. The CDR3 DNA reads as TGTGCCAGCAGTTTGGGAGGACAGGGTGGTAACTATGGCTACACCTTC. The chain joins TRBV28 to TRBJ1-2; 8 bases agree with TRBD1. Germline trimming cut 3 bases from V and 1 base from J; bases unmatched to any gene: 7. Germline V lookup: CDR1 MDHEN, CDR2 SYDVKM. The CDR3 runs to 16 residues.

This clone has only one observation. The gene calls are TRBV6-5 and TRBJ1-4; D is uncertain. In germline, CDR1 is MNHEY, CDR2 SVGAGI. The CDR3 totals 14 residues. V lost 5 bases and J lost 0, with 7 bases in between. The CDR3, as DNA: TGTGCCAGCAGTAGCGTTACAACTAATGAAAAACTGTTTTTT. Its protein is CASSSVTTNEKLFF.

This rearrangement joins TRBV29-1 to TRBJ2-3, with D perhaps TRBD1 (6 bases). Germline V gene data show CDR1 as SQVTM and CDR2 as ANQGSEA. The CDR3 has 13 amino acids. With 3 bases removed from V and 3 bases from J, the gap between germline ends came to 10 bases. CDR3: CSVDSQGTDTQYF. CDR3 coding DNA: TGCAGCGTTGACTCTCAGGGGACAGATACGCAGTATTTT.

This clone was recorded only once. The junction differs from germline at one of its ends, possibly a read error. The chain joins TRBV7-7 to TRBJ2-2, with D perhaps matching TRBD1 (7 bases). The V gene's germline CDR1 is SSHAT and CDR2 FNYEAQ (reference sequence). CDR3 length: 14 residues. The CDR3 region is CASSQAGGTGELFF. DNA for the CDR3: TGTGCTAGCAGCCAAGCAGGGGGGACCGGGGAGCTGTTTTTT.

This rearrangement joins TRBV7-3 to TRBJ1-6, with a tentative D call TRBD1 (5 bases). Germline CDR1 SGHTA, CDR2 FQGTGA. Trimming took off 5 bases at V and 7 bases at J, with 12 bases between the two ends. CDR3 size: 14 residues. In nucleotides, the CDR3 is TGTGCCAGCAGCCTTCAGGGTTACAATTCACCCCTCCACTTT. This codes for CASSLQGYNSPLHF.

DNA for the CDR3: TGCGCCAGCAGCCAAGATTACAGGGAGGGATATGGCTACACCTTC. As protein: CASSQDYREGYGYTF. The chain links TRBV4-1 to TRBJ1-2; TRBD1 might be the D (6 bases). Looked up from germline, CDR1 is MGHRA and CDR2 is YSYEKL. The V gene lost 0 bases and the J gene lost 5 bases, with 13 bases spanning the gap. CDR3 size: 15 residues.

This chain links TRBV2 with TRBJ1-6; the match to TRBD1 covers 7 bases. Germline values: CDR1 SNHLY, CDR2 FYNNEI. Trimming removed 6 bases from V and 9 bases from J; junction bases left unmatched: 5. The CDR3 is 13 residues long. The DNA for the CDR3 is TGTGCCAGCAGGTCGGGACAGACTTCACCCCTCCACTTT. This translates into CASRSGQTSPLHF.

This clone showed up just a few times. This chain uses TRBV4-1 with TRBJ2-2, with unresolved D. Trimming took off 6 bases at V and 5 bases at J, with 19 bases between the two ends. Germline CDR1 reads MGHRA; CDR2 reads YSYEKL. This CDR3 has 16 residues. The CDR3: CASSQSPAGITGELFF. For the CDR3, the DNA is TGCGCCAGCAGTCAATCCCCGGCAGGAATAACCGGGGAGCTGTTTTTT.

The chain is built from TRBV28 and TRBJ1-1; D is perhaps TRBD1 (6 bases). CDR3 length equals 13 residues. In germline, CDR1 is MDHEN, CDR2 SYDVKM. V was pared by 7 bases and J by 6 bases, with 15 bases between. CDR3 nucleotides: TGTGCCAGCACAACAGGGTTCTGGGCTGAAGCTTTCTTT. Protein sequence: CASTTGFWAEAFF. The full variable domain, in which reference TRBV28 and TRBJ1-1 provide the parts outside the CDR3, is DVKVTQSSRYLVKRTGEKVFLECVQDMDHENMFWYRQDPGLGLRLIYFSYDVKMKEKGDIPEGYSVSREKKERFSLILESASTNQTSMYLCASTTGFWAEAFFGQGTRLTVV.

This chain connects TRBV7-8 to TRBJ2-3, with 13 nucleotides matching TRBD2. V shed 4 bases and J 10 bases; nucleotides not matched to a gene: 14. The CDR3 runs 17 residues. In germline, CDR1 is SGHVS, CDR2 FQNEAQ. This CDR3 reads CASSSGTSGNAAYAQYF. The CDR3 coding sequence is TGTGCCAGCAGCTCCGGGACTAGCGGGAACGCCGCATACGCGCAGTATTTT.

The chain joins TRBV5-4 to TRBJ2-1, with 9 bases matching TRBD1. The J segment lost 4 bases and the V segment lost 3 bases, leaving 5 bases of the junction unmatched. The CDR3 runs 15 residues. Germline-derived CDR1 and CDR2 are SGHNT and YYREEE (reference sequence). The CDR3 bases are TGTGCCAGCAGCTCGGGACAGGGAATTTACAATGAGCAGTTCTTC. Translation: CASSSGQGIYNEQFF.

This clone showed up just once. The chain recombines TRBV25-1 with TRBJ1-4, with D perhaps matching TRBD1 (5 bases). Between the trimmed V and J ends, which lost 8 bases and 2 bases, there was a span of 15 bases. From germline, CDR1 is MGHDK and CDR2 SYGVNS. CDR3 length equals 15 residues. CDR3 residues: CASSGWSGTNEKLFF. As DNA, the CDR3 is TGTGCCAGCTCAGGGTGGAGTGGGACTAATGAAAAACTGTTTTTT.

This clone has only a few counts. The chain combines TRBV7-3 with TRBJ2-6; 7 bases are shared with TRBD1. V trimming: 5 bases; J trimming: 2 bases; junction bases outside the gene matches: 0. Germline V gene data show CDR1 as SGHTA and CDR2 as FQGTGA. The CDR3 covers 14 residues. The CDR3 here is CASSGTAGANVLTF. For the CDR3, the DNA is TGTGCCAGCAGCGGGACAGCTGGGGCCAACGTCCTGACTTTC.

The rearrangement uses TRBV9 and TRBJ2-2; 8 bases match TRBD2. Germline V CDR1 and CDR2: SGDLS, YYNGEE. The CDR3 spans 16 residues. The V segment lost 0 bases and the J segment 6 bases; nucleotides outside the gene matches: 7. CDR3: CASSVGHGGVPGELFF. CDR3 bases: TGTGCCAGCAGCGTAGGTCACGGGGGGGTACCCGGGGAGCTGTTTTTT.

This chain uses TRBV2 with TRBJ1-2; TRBD1 is a possible D gene (6 bases). The CDR3 has 17 residues. V was clipped by 8 bases and J by 5 bases, with 27 bases between them. In germline, CDR1 is SNHLY, CDR2 FYNNEI. Here the CDR3 DNA reads TGTGCCAGCGCCCTACAGCAGTGGTCTCACAGGGTTTATGGCTACACCTTC. Translated: CASALQQWSHRVYGYTF.

This clone has only a few counts. This chain joins TRBV27 and TRBJ1-1, with TRBD1 as a possible D gene (6 bases). CDR1 and CDR2 from the germline V gene are MNHEY and SMNVEV (reference sequence). V was pared by 6 bases and J by 1 base, with 12 bases between. CDR3 length: 14 amino acids. The CDR3 region is CASRTQGENTEAFF. The CDR3 bases are TGTGCCAGCAGGACACAGGGTGAGAACACTGAAGCTTTCTTT.